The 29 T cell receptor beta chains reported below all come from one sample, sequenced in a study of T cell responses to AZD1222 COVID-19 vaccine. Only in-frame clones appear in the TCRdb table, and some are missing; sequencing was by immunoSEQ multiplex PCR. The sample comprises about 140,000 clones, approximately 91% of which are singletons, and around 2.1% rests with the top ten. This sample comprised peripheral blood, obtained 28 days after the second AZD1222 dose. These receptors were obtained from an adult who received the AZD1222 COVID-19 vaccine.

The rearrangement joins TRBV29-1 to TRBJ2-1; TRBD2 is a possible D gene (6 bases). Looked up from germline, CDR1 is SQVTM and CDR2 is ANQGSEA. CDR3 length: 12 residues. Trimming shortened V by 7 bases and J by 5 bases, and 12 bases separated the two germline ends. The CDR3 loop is CSAGGTNNEQFF. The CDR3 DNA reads TGCAGCGCTGGGGGGACCAACAATGAGCAGTTCTTC.

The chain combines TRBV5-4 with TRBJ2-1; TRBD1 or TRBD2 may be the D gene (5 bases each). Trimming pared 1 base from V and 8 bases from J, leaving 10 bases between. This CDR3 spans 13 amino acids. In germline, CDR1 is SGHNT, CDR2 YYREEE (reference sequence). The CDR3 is CASSLRLGDEQFF. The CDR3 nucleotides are TGTGCCAGCAGCTTGAGGTTGGGGGATGAGCAGTTCTTC.

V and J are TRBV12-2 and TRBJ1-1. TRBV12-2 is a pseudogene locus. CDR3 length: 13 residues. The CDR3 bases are TGTGCAAGTCCCCTCCAAGGAGGGGTTGAAGCTTTCTTT. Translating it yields CASPLQGGVEAFF.

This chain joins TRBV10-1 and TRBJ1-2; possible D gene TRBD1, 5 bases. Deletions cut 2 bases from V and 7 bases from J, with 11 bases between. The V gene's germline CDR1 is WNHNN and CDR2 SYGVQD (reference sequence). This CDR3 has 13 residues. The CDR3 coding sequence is TGCGCCAGCAGTGAGACGGGGGTAGGTGGCTACACCTTC. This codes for CASSETGVGGYTF.

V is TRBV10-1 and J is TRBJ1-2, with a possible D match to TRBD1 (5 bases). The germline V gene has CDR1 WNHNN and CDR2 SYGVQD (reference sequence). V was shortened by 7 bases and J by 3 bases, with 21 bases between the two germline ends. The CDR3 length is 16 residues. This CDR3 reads CASTHQKGDLYYGYTF. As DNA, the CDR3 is TGCGCCAGCACCCATCAGAAAGGGGACCTCTACTATGGCTACACCTTC.

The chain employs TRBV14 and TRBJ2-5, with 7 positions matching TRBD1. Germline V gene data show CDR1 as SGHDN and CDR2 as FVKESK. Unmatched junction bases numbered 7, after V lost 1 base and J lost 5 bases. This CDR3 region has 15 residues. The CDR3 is CASSQGQGVKETQYF. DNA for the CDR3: TGTGCCAGCAGCCAAGGACAGGGCGTGAAGGAGACCCAGTACTTC. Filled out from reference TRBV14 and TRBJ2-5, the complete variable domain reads EAGVTQFPSHSVIEKGQTVTLRCDPISGHDNLYWYRRVMGKEIKFLLHFVKESKQDESGMPNNRFLAERTGGTYSTLKVQPAELEDSGVYFCASSQGQGVKETQYFGPGTRLLVL.

CDR3 bases: TGTGCCAGCAGCAGAGGACAGGGAGCCAACTATGGCTACACCTTC. It is translated as CASSRGQGANYGYTF. The chain carries TRBV5-5 and TRBJ1-2; 8 bases line up with TRBD1. Trimming removed 4 bases from V and 2 bases from J; junction bases left unmatched: 7. From germline, CDR1 is SGHKS and CDR2 YYEKEE (reference sequence). The CDR3 covers 15 residues.

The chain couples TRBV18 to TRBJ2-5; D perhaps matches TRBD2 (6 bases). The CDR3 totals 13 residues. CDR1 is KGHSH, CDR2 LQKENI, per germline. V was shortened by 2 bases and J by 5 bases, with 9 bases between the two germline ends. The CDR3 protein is CASSPVGRETQYF. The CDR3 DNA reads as TGTGCCAGCTCACCAGTGGGGAGGGAGACCCAGTACTTC. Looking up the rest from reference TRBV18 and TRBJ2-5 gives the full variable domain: NAGVMQNPRHLVRRRGQEARLRCSPMKGHSHVYWYRQLPEEGLKFMVYLQKENIIDESGMPKERFSAEFPKEGPSILRIQQVVRGDSAAYFCASSPVGRETQYFGPGTRLLVL.

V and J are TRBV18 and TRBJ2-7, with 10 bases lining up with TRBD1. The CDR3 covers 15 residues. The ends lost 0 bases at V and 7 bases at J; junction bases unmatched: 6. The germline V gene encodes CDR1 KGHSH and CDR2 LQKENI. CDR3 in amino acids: CASSPPQDRGREQYF. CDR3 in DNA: TGTGCCAGCTCACCACCGCAGGACAGGGGGAGGGAGCAGTACTTC.

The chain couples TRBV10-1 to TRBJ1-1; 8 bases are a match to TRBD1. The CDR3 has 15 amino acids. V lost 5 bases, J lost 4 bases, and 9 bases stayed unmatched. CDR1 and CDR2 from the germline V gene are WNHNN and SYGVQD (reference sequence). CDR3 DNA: TGCGCCAGCAGTCGAGGCCGGACAGGGAGCACTGAAGCTTTCTTT. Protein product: CASSRGRTGSTEAFF.

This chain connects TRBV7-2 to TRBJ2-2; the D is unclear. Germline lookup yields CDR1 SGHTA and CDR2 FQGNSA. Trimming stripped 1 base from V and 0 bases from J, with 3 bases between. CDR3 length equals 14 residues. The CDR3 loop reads CASSLVPNTGELFF. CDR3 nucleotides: TGTGCCAGCAGCTTAGTTCCGAACACCGGGGAGCTGTTTTTT.

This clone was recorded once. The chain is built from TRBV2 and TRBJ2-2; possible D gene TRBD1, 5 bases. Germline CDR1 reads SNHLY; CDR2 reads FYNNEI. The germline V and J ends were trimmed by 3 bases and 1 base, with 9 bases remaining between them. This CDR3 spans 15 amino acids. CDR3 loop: CASSEAGMNTGELFF. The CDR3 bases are TGTGCCAGCAGTGAGGCAGGGATGAACACCGGGGAGCTGTTTTTT.

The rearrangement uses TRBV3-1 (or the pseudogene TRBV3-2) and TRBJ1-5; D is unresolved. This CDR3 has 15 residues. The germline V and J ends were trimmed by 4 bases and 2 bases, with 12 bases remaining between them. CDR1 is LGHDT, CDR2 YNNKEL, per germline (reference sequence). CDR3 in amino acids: CASSPTSRGNQPQHF. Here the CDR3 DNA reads TGTGCCAGCAGCCCGACTAGCCGCGGCAATCAGCCCCAGCATTTT.

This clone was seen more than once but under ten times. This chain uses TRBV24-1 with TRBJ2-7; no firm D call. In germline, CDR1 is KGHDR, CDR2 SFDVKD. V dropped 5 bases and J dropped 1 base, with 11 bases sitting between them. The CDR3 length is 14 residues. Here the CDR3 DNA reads TGTGCCACCAGTGCACGGTGGCTGTCCTACGAGCAGTACTTC. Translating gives CATSARWLSYEQYF.

The CDR3 region has the DNA TGTGCCAGCAGTGCTTGGCGTGGGGGGCGCGTTGAAGCTTTCTTT. Residues: CASSAWRGGRVEAFF. The chain uses TRBV27 and TRBJ1-1, with D perhaps matching TRBD1 (6 bases). Germline values: CDR1 MNHEY, CDR2 SMNVEV (reference sequence). The CDR3 consists of 15 residues. V dropped 5 bases and J dropped 7 bases, with 20 bases sitting between them.

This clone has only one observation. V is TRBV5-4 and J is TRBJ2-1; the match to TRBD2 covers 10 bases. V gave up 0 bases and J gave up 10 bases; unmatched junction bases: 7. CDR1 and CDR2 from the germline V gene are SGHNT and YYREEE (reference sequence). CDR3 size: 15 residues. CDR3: CASSLVSSGSDEQFF. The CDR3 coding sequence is TGTGCCAGCAGCTTGGTGTCTAGCGGGAGCGACGAGCAGTTCTTC.

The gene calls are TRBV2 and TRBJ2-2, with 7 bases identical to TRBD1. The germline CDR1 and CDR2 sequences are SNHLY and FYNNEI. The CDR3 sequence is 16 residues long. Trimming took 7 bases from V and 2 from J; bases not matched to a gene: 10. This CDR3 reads CASTQPRDRNTGELFF. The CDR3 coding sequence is TGTGCCAGCACCCAACCGAGGGACAGAAACACCGGGGAGCTGTTTTTT. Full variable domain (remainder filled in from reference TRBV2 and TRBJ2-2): EPEVTQTPSHQVTQMGQEVILRCVPISNHLYFYWYRQILGQKVEFLVSFYNNEISEKSEIFDDQFSVERPDGSNFTLKIRSTKLEDSAMYFCASTQPRDRNTGELFFGEGSRLTVL.

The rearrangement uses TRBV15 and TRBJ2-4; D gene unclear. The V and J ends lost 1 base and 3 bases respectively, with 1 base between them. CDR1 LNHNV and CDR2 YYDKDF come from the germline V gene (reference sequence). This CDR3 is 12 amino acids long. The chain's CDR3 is CATSRVKNIQYF. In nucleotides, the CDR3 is TGTGCCACCAGCAGAGTCAAAAACATTCAGTACTTC.

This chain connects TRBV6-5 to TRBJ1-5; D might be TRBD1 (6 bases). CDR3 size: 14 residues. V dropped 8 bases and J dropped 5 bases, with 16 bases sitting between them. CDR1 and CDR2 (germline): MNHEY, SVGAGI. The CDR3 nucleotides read TGTGCCAGCGGATTGGGGGGCTCGGATCAGCCCCAGCATTTT. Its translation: CASGLGGSDQPQHF.

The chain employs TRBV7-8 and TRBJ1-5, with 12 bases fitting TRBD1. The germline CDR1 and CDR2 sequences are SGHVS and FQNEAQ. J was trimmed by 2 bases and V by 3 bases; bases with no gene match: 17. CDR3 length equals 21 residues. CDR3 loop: CASSFNSAPGQGAMGNQPQHF. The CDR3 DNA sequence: TGTGCCAGCAGCTTCAACTCTGCACCGGGACAGGGGGCAATGGGCAATCAGCCCCAGCATTTT. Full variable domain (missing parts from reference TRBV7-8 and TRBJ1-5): GAGVSQSPRYKVAKRGQDVALRCDPISGHVSLFWYQQALGQGPEFLTYFQNEAQLDKSGLPSDRFFAERPEGSVSTLKIQRTQQEDSAVYLCASSFNSAPGQGAMGNQPQHFGDGTRLSIL.

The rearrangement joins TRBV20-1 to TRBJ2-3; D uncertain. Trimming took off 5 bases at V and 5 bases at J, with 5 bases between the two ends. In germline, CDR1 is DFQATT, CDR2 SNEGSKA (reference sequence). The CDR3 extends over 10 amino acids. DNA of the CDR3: TGCAGTGCTCATATAGATACGCAGTATTTT. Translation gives CSAHIDTQYF.

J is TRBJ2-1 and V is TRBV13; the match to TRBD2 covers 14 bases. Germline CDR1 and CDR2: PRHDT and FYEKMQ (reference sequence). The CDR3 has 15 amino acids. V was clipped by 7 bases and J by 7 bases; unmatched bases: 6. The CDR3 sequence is CASKSGTSGGNEQFF. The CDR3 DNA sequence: TGTGCCAGCAAATCCGGGACTAGCGGGGGAAATGAGCAGTTCTTC.

The CDR3 coding sequence is TGTGCCAGCAGATCGGGACAGGCCCAAGGACCCCAGCATTTT. Translation gives CASRSGQAQGPQHF. V is TRBV27 and J is TRBJ1-5, with 8 bases that match TRBD1. CDR1 and CDR2 (germline): MNHEY, SMNVEV (reference sequence). V lost 6 bases, J lost 10 bases, and 11 bases stayed unmatched. The CDR3 is 14 amino acids.

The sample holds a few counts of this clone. The CDR3: CACSTVPYGYTF. The CDR3 coding sequence is TGTGCTTGTTCTACAGTCCCCTATGGCTACACCTTC. V and J are TRBV3-1 (or the pseudogene TRBV3-2) and TRBJ1-2; D uncertain. Germline lookup yields CDR1 LGHDT and CDR2 YNNKEL (reference sequence). The CDR3 extends over 12 amino acids.

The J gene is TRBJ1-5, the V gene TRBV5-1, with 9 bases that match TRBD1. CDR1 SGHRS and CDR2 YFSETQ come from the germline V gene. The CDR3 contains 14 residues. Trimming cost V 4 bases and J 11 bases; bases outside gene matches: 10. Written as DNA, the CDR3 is TGCGCCAGCAGCACGGACAGGGGAGCAGCGGCCCAGCATTTT. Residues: CASSTDRGAAAQHF.

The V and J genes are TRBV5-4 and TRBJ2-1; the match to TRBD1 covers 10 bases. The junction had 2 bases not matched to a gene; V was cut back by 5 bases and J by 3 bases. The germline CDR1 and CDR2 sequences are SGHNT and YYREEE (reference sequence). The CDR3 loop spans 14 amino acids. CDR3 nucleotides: TGTGCCAGCAGTGGGACAGGGGTCTACAATGAGCAGTTCTTC. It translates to CASSGTGVYNEQFF.

The CDR3 here is CASSPLQGLSAYGYTF. CDR3 DNA: TGTGCCAGCAGCCCCCTCCAGGGGTTATCGGCCTATGGCTACACCTTC. The genes are TRBV2 and TRBJ1-2; TRBD1 might be the D (6 bases). There are 16 residues in the CDR3. The ends were cut back, 6 bases at V and 4 bases at J, with 21 bases in the middle. The germline V gene encodes CDR1 SNHLY and CDR2 FYNNEI.

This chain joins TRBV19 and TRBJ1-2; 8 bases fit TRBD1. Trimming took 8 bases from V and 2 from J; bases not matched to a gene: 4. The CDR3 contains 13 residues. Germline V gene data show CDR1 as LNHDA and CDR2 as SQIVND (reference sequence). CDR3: CASRDRGNYGYTF. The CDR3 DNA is TGTGCCAGTCGAGACAGGGGAAACTATGGCTACACCTTC.

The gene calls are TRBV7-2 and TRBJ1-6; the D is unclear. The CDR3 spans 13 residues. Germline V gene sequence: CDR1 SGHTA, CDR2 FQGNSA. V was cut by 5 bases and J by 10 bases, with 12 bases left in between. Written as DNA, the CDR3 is TGTGCCAGCAGCCCCGACGGGAAGTCACCCCTCCACTTT. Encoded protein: CASSPDGKSPLHF.